This entry is about one T cell receptor beta chain. This clonotype was recorded a few times. Its antigen has not been determined. No base quality values were provided; no much bigger clone lies one nucleotide off. Library method: RT-PCR. Reads for this sample came from an Illumina HiSeq 2500. Through fastp at Q25 and MiXCR, TCRdb rebuilt clones from the public reads, retaining in-frame beta chains. When rows share a CDR3 protein, they turn into one entry using the most common DNA and genes. In all, the sample holds around 190,000 distinct CDR3 sequences, and approximately 15% of those were seen once. 20% to 30% of the sample goes to the ten largest clones. This entry comes from a study of response to subunit inactivated influenza vaccine (dated by TCRdb to 2017 to 2018). Turning to the overall study: Deep quantitative profiling of the T cell receptor repertoire was used in the study to follow responses to a trivalent subunit inactivated influenza vaccine. Overall results and qualifications from the work: It was suggested by the authors that each seasonal influenza vaccination may recruit only a limited number of new T cells.

The CDR3 runs 14 residues from the cysteine to the phenylalanine. The read is trimmed to its CDR3 DNA, 42 bases read in frame from base 1. At the junction V is shortened by 6 bases and J by 4 bases, with 14 bases in between. CDR1 and CDR2 were assigned from the germline V gene (reference sequence) as MNHEY and SMNVEV. Recombination joined TRBV27 with TRBJ2-3; no D gene can be assigned with confidence. Sample: CD8+ T cells sorted from PBMCs, taken around 5 days after vaccination. This TCR was sampled from a man aged 50 or older who received an inactivated influenza vaccine. Donor details come from another sample of the same person, matched by shared clones. The CDR3: CASSLTVSPDTQYF. At the DNA level, the sequence is TGTGCCAGCAGCCTAACGGTCTCCCCAGATACGCAGTATTTT.